Following are 20 T cell receptor beta chains from one sample sequenced in a study of cytomegalovirus exposure and HLA in healthy donors. Primers for the PCR totalled 60 Vbeta and 13 Jbeta. The repertoire was sequenced with immunoSEQ multiplex PCR; TCRdb's copy has only in-frame clones and lacks some. The sample carries approximately 130,000 clones, about 80% recorded once. Sequenced: PBMCs. All receptors come from a young man in good health and CMV-seronegative.

The J gene is TRBJ1-1, the V gene TRBV11-2; the match to TRBD1 covers 7 bases. The V gene's germline CDR1 is SGHAT and CDR2 FQNNGV. V shed 0 bases, J shed 1 base, and the junction held 2 bases outside the gene matches. The CDR3 contains 15 residues. The CDR3 nucleotides are TGTGCCAGCAGCTTAGAGCCAGGGGGGAACACTGAAGCTTTCTTT. Translation gives CASSLEPGGNTEAFF.

The CDR3 loop is CASSRDSSELSPLHF. The DNA of the CDR3 is TGTGCCAGCAGCCGCGACTCCTCCGAACTTTCACCCCTCCACTTT. The rearrangement links TRBV2 to TRBJ1-6; D unclear. Trimming stripped 6 bases from V and 9 bases from J, with 18 bases between. In germline, CDR1 is SNHLY, CDR2 FYNNEI. The CDR3 sequence is 15 residues long. The whole variable domain, remainder taken from reference TRBV2 and TRBJ1-6, is EPEVTQTPSHQVTQMGQEVILRCVPISNHLYFYWYRQILGQKVEFLVSFYNNEISEKSEIFDDQFSVERPDGSNFTLKIRSTKLEDSAMYFCASSRDSSELSPLHFGNGTRLTVT.

The chain links TRBV5-1 to TRBJ1-2; TRBD1 is a possible D gene (5 bases). Germline-derived CDR1 and CDR2 are SGHRS and YFSETQ. CDR3 size: 13 residues. Trimming left V 8 bases short and J 1 base short, with 12 bases between. As DNA, the CDR3 is TGCGCCAGTACTCCCCAGGGTAACTATGGCTACACCTTC. This translates into CASTPQGNYGYTF. The variable domain in full, completed from reference TRBV5-1 and TRBJ1-2, reads KAGVTQTPRYLIKTRGQQVTLSCSPISGHRSVSWYQQTPGQGLQFLFEYFSETQRNKGNFPGRFSGRQFSNSRSEMNVSTLELGDSALYLCASTPQGNYGYTFGSGTRLTVV.

The gene calls are TRBV28 and TRBJ2-1; 7 bases line up with TRBD1. The CDR3 is made up of 16 amino acids. Unmatched junction bases numbered 8, after V lost 2 bases and J lost 4 bases. From germline, CDR1 is MDHEN and CDR2 SYDVKM. The CDR3, as DNA: TGTGCCAGCAGTTTAGGGGCCGACAGGGAGTACAATGAGCAGTTCTTC. The encoded protein is CASSLGADREYNEQFF.

V usage is TRBV6-6 and J usage is TRBJ2-5; 7 bases match TRBD1. V shed 6 bases and J 1 base; nucleotides not matched to a gene: 8. The CDR3 spans 15 residues. Germline V gene lookup returns CDR1 MNHNY and CDR2 SVGAGI (reference sequence). The CDR3 protein is CASRPPGQTQETQYF. In DNA, the CDR3 is TGTGCCAGCAGGCCACCGGGACAGACCCAAGAGACCCAGTACTTC.

This chain joins TRBV10-2 and TRBJ2-3; 9 nucleotides agree with TRBD2. The CDR3 extends over 16 amino acids. V was pared by 1 base and J by 4 bases, with 6 bases of the junction left unmatched. CDR1 and CDR2 from the germline V gene are WSHSY and SAAADI. CDR3: CASSEFPAGGADTQYF. As DNA, the CDR3 is TGCGCCAGCAGTGAGTTCCCAGCGGGAGGTGCAGATACGCAGTATTTT.

Regarding this clone: Other DNA sequences from this sample encode an identical CDR3 as well. The chain has TRBV10-3 and TRBJ1-2; the match to TRBD1 covers 9 bases. The CDR3 is 14 amino acids. CDR1 and CDR2 from the germline V gene are ENHRY and SYGVKD. Unmatched junction bases numbered 4, after V lost 5 bases and J lost 3 bases. The CDR3 bases are TGTGCCATCAGTAGTGGACAGGGGTACTATGGCTACACCTTC. This gives the protein CAISSGQGYYGYTF.

The chain employs TRBV6-6 and TRBJ1-5, with D possibly being TRBD1 (6 bases). Between the trimmed V and J ends, which lost 7 bases and 7 bases, there was a span of 17 bases. The CDR3 totals 14 residues. Germline assignment: CDR1 MNHNY and CDR2 SVGAGI (reference sequence). The CDR3 coding sequence is TGTGCCAGCACCCTGGAGGGGGGGGGCCAGCCCCAGCATTTT. This encodes CASTLEGGGQPQHF.

This clone occurred a few times. The chain couples TRBV7-2 to TRBJ2-2; TRBD2 might be the D (5 bases). Germline lookup yields CDR1 SGHTA and CDR2 FQGNSA. V was pared by 5 bases and J by 3 bases, with 13 bases between. This CDR3 is built from 15 residues. The CDR3 is CASSPQARDTGELFF. The CDR3 bases are TGTGCCAGCAGCCCCCAGGCGCGGGACACCGGGGAGCTGTTTTTT.

The chain uses TRBV11-2 and TRBJ1-4; D unclear. In germline, CDR1 is SGHAT, CDR2 FQNNGV. V was cut by 4 bases and J by 8 bases, with 8 bases left in between. The length of the CDR3 is 12 residues. The CDR3 DNA is TGTGCCAGCAGCTCCCGGAGGGAAAAACTGTTTTTT. Amino acids: CASSSRREKLFF.

The V gene is TRBV14, the J gene TRBJ2-7; D not resolved. Trimming cost V 4 bases and J 1 base, with 8 bases left between them. The CDR3 has 13 residues. Germline V CDR1 and CDR2: SGHDN, FVKESK. CDR3 bases: TGTGCCAGCAGCCTCCATCAATCCTACGAGCAGTACTTC. The encoded protein is CASSLHQSYEQYF. Full variable domain (remainder filled in from reference TRBV14 and TRBJ2-7): EAGVTQFPSHSVIEKGQTVTLRCDPISGHDNLYWYRRVMGKEIKFLLHFVKESKQDESGMPNNRFLAERTGGTYSTLKVQPAELEDSGVYFCASSLHQSYEQYFGPGTRLTVT.

The chain joins TRBV18 to TRBJ1-2, with TRBD1 matching 8 bases. This CDR3 has 16 amino acids. The germline CDR1 and CDR2 sequences are KGHSH and LQKENI. V dropped 6 bases and J dropped 4; count of bases not matched to a gene: 13. CDR3: CASSVDRDRSLYGYTF. CDR3 bases: TGTGCCAGCTCGGTCGACCGGGACAGGTCTCTCTATGGCTACACCTTC.

The rearrangement uses TRBV19 and TRBJ2-7, with 9 bases aligning to TRBD1. CDR3 length equals 15 residues. V gave up 4 bases and J gave up 0 bases; unmatched junction bases: 4. Germline V gives CDR1 LNHDA, CDR2 SQIVND (reference sequence). The CDR3 here is CASSRGQGPSYEQYF. The CDR3, as DNA: TGTGCCAGTAGTAGGGGACAGGGCCCCTCCTACGAGCAGTACTTC. The entire variable domain, with the rest obtained from reference TRBV19 and TRBJ2-7, is as follows: DGGITQSPKYLFRKEGQNVTLSCEQNLNHDAMYWYRQDPGQGLRLIYYSQIVNDFQKGDIAEGYSVSREKKESFPLTVTSAQKNPTAFYLCASSRGQGPSYEQYFGPGTRLTVT.

The rearrangement uses TRBV5-1 and TRBJ2-7; tentative D call: TRBD2 (6 bases). V lost 4 bases, J lost 2 bases, and 16 bases lay in between. In germline, CDR1 is SGHRS, CDR2 YFSETQ. CDR3 size: 15 residues. CDR3 nucleotides: TGCGCCAGCAGCCCCTCTAGCGCGACAACCTACGAGCAGTACTTC. Translating gives CASSPSSATTYEQYF.

The rearrangement links TRBV5-6 to TRBJ1-2, with D maybe TRBD1 (6 bases). CDR3 length equals 14 residues. Germline CDR1 is SGHDT and CDR2 is YYEEEE. V was trimmed by 0 bases and J by 2 bases, leaving 8 bases between them. The CDR3 here is CASSLGQGNYGYTF. The CDR3 region has the DNA TGTGCCAGCAGCTTGGGCCAGGGGAACTATGGCTACACCTTC.

The chain has TRBV5-5 and TRBJ1-1; TRBD1 might be the D (6 bases). V was trimmed by 1 base and J by 0 bases, leaving 13 bases between them. Germline loops: CDR1 SGHKS, CDR2 YYEKEE (reference sequence). The CDR3 is made up of 16 amino acids. Here the CDR3 DNA reads TGTGCCAGCAGCTTGACAGGGAAGAGTTTGAACACTGAAGCTTTCTTT. This encodes CASSLTGKSLNTEAFF.

The chain combines TRBV14 with TRBJ2-2; a possible D gene is TRBD2 (6 bases). Germline V CDR1 and CDR2: SGHDN, FVKESK. Trimming shortened V by 3 bases and J by 2 bases, and 16 bases separated the two germline ends. The CDR3 totals 17 residues. Here the CDR3 reads CASSQPLGLNNTGELFF. CDR3 bases: TGTGCCAGCAGCCAGCCCCTGGGACTCAATAACACCGGGGAGCTGTTTTTT.

J is TRBJ1-1 and V is TRBV10-3, with D possibly matching TRBD1 (5 bases). This CDR3 spans 12 amino acids. The V gene lost 11 bases and the J gene lost 4 bases, with 14 bases spanning the gap. Germline CDR1 reads ENHRY; CDR2 reads SYGVKD. The CDR3 DNA is TGTGCCGCGGGGGAGGCGATCACTGAAGCTTTCTTT. It specifies CAAGEAITEAFF.

The chain links TRBV27 to TRBJ1-3, with 12 bases fitting TRBD1. The CDR3 is made up of 17 amino acids. Germline V gives CDR1 MNHEY, CDR2 SMNVEV (reference sequence). The J segment lost 3 bases and the V segment lost 2 bases, leaving 5 bases of the junction unmatched. This CDR3 is CASSLMGQGAVGNTIYF. CDR3 sequence (DNA): TGTGCCAGCAGTTTAATGGGACAGGGGGCGGTTGGAAACACCATATATTTT.

The chain links TRBV4-1 to TRBJ2-7, with D possibly TRBD2 on 6 matching bases. The germline V gene encodes CDR1 MGHRA and CDR2 YSYEKL. Trimming removed 5 bases at V and 2 bases at J, with 19 bases between. This CDR3 contains 16 residues. The CDR3 is CASSSRDSGTTYEQYF. CDR3 DNA: TGCGCCAGCAGCTCCCGGGACTCGGGAACGACCTACGAGCAGTACTTC.